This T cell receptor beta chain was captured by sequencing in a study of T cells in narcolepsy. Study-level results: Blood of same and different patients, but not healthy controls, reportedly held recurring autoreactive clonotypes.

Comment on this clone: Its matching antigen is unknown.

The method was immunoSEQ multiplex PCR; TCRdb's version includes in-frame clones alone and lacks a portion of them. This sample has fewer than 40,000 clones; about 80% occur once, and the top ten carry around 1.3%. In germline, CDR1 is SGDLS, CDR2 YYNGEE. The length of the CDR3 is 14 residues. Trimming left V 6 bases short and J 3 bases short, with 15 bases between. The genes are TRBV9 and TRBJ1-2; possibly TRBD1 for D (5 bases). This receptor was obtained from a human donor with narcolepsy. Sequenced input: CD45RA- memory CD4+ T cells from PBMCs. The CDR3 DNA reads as TGTGCCAGCAACCCCACCGGGACTGACTATGGCTACACCTTC. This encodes CASNPTGTDYGYTF.